This T cell receptor (beta chain) was sequenced during a study of Graves' ophthalmopathy and Graves' hyperthyroidism. Lactation, pregnancy, uncontrolled infections and other autoimmune diseases were all grounds for excluding patients. Thyroid ultrasound, orbital computed tomography, TRAb, serum thyroxine and clinical symptoms formed the basis of diagnosis. General study findings and limits: The model predicted progression of ophthalmopathy with a sensitivity of 60% to 71%, and its specificity was approximately 77%. Detection in blood was also observed for most expanded thyroid clonotypes above 0.001 frequency.

Transcripts of RNA were the source for amplifying TCR beta CDR3 regions. Investigators did first-round RT-PCR with HTBI primers, then second-round multiplex PCR. TCRdb redid the calling of the multiplex PCR reads with MiXCR, one entry per CDR3 protein. This repertoire shows approximately 540,000 distinct CDR3 sequences, approximately 35% found once; its top ten account for roughly 4%. V lost 5 bases, J lost 3 bases, and 17 bases stayed unmatched. In germline, CDR1 is SEHNR, CDR2 FQNEAQ (reference sequence). The CDR3 spans 19 residues. A remark on this clonotype: Its matching antigen is unknown.

This receptor was obtained from an adult man with Graves' hyperthyroidism. The rearrangement joins TRBV7-9 to TRBJ2-2, with 8 bases fitting TRBD2. Sequenced sample: peripheral blood or thyroid tissue (not recorded which). The CDR3: CASSPNSGTRSGYTGELFF. The DNA for the CDR3 is TGTGCCAGCAGCCCGAACTCCGGGACTAGAAGTGGGTACACCGGGGAGCTGTTTTTT.